These 2 T cell receptor beta chains originate from one sample sequenced in a study of patients and donors after allogeneic stem cell transplantation. TCRdb re-called the RT-PCR reads with MiXCR, one entry per CDR3 protein. The table has about 960,000 distinct CDR3 sequences, about a sixth seen once; the top ten hold 5% to 7.5%. The sample comprised blood, either unsorted or a sorted T cell fraction (not recorded which). These receptors were collected from a human donor who was either an allogeneic HSCT recipient or a stem cell or donor lymphocyte infusion donor (not recorded which). It is not recorded whose cells these are; they may come from a transplant donor.

The sample holds many counts of this clonotype. The chain carries TRBV12-3 or TRBV12-4 and TRBJ2-5; the D gene is possibly TRBD1 (6 bases). The ends were cut back, 6 bases at V and 0 bases at J, with 14 bases in the middle. This CDR3 has 15 residues. CDR3 protein: CASRDEDSHQETQYF. As DNA, the CDR3 is TGTGCCAGCAGGGACGAGGACAGCCACCAAGAGACCCAGTACTTC.

The table lists this clonotype with a few counts. CDR3 bases: TGTGCCAGCAGTAACGGACTAGCGGGGGGTCAAGAGACCCAGTACTTC. It is translated as CASSNGLAGGQETQYF. The rearrangement uses TRBV12-3 or TRBV12-4 and TRBJ2-5, with 14 positions matching TRBD2. This CDR3 region has 16 residues. V lost 5 bases and J lost 2; bases outside the gene matches: 4.